This TCR beta chain came from a study of T cells in women clearing cervical HPV infection. Study observations and caveats: Each sample's T-cell count was unknown, possibly confounding richness. Controls had more TRBV6-7 (0.16%) than cases (around 0.11%).

The germline gives CDR1 KGHSH, CDR2 LQKENI. This CDR3 contains 16 residues. In the case of this clone: Its target is unknown. The CDR3 end falls 3 residues outside the read, so it is completed with the germline J gene. Additional DNA sequences in this sample encode the identical CDR3.

Method: immunoSEQ multiplex PCR; TCRdb's copy keeps in-frame clones and lacks some. This listing includes about 39,000 clones. Prevalent HPV16 infections were excluded; only incident single HPV16 infections included. The TCR comes from a woman aged 18 to 75 with a cervical HPV16 infection that either progressed to CIN3+ or cleared (not recorded which). The gene calls are TRBV18 and TRBJ2-3; perhaps TRBD2 as D (7 bases). What was sequenced was blood buffy coat. This chain's CDR3 is CASSPLTGGLRETQYF. The CDR3 bases that were read are TGTGCCAGCTCACCTTTAACGGGGGGCCTCAGAGAGACG.